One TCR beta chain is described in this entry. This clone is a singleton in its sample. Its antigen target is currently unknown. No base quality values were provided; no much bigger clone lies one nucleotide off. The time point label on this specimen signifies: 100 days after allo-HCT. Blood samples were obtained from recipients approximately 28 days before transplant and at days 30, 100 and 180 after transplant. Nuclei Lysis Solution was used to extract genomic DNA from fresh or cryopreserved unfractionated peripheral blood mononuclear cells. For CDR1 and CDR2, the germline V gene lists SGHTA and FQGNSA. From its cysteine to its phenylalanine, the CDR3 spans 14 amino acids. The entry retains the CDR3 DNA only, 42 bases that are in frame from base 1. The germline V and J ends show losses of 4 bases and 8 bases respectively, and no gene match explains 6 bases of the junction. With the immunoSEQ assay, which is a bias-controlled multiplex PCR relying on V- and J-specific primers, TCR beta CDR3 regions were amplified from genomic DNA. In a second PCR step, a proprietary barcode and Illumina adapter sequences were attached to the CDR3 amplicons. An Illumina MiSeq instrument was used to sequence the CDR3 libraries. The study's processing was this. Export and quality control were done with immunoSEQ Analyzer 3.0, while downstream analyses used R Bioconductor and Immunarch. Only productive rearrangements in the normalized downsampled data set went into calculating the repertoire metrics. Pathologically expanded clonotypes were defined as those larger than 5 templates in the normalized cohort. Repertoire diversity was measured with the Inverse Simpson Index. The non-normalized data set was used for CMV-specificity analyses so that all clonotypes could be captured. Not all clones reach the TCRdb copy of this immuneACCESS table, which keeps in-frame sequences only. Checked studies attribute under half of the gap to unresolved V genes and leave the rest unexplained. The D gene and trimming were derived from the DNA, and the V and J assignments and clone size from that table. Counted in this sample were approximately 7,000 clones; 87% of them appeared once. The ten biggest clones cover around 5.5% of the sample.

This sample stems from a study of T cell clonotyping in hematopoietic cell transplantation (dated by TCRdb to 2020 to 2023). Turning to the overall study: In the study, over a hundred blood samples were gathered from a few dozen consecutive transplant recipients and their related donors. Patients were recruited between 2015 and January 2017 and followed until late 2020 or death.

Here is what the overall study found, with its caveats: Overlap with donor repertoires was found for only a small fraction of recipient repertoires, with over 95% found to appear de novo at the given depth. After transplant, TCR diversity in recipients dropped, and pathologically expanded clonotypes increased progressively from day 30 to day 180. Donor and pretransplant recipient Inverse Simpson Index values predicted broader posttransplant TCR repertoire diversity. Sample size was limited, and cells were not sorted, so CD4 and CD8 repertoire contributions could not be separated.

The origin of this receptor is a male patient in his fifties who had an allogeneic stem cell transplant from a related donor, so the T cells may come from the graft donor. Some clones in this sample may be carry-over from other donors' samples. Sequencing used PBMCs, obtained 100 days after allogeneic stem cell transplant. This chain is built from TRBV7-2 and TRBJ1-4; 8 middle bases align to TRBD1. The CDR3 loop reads CASSSSGGSEKLFF. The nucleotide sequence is TGTGCCAGCAGCTCGTCAGGGGGCAGCGAAAAACTGTTTTTT.